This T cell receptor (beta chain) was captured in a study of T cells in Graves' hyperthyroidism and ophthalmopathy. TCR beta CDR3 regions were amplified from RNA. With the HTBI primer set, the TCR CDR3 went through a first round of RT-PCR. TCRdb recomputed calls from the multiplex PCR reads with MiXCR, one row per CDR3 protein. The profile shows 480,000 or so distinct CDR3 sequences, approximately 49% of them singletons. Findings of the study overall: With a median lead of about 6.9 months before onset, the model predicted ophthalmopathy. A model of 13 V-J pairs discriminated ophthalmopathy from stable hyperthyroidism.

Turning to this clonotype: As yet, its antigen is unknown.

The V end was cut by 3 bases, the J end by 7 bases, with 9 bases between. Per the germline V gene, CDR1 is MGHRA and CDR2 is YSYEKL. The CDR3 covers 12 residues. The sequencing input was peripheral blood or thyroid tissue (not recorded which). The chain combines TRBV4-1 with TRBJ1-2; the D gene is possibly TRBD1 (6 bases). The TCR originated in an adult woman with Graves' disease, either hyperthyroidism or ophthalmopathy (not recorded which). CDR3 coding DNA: TGCGCCAGCAGCCACAGGGGAAGTGGCTACACCTTC. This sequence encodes CASSHRGSGYTF.